The present T cell receptor (beta chain) was sequenced within a study of beta chain features in type 1 diabetes. Findings of the study overall: PCR might show a preference for shorter templates, equally across patients and controls. VDJ junctions from type 1 diabetes patients carried fewer insertions and larger deletions. Patients showed naive, central memory and Treg TCRB repertoires that appeared more similar than those of healthy donors. All four CD4+ subsets of Type 1 diabetes patients contained TCRB CDR3s that were moderately but significantly shorter.

Germline CDR1 reads SEHNR; CDR2 reads FQNEAQ (reference sequence). Trimming removed 5 bases at V and 4 bases at J, with 14 bases between. This CDR3 has 14 residues. The investigators reverse transcribed all of the isolated RNA, so they sequenced expressed TCRB transcripts. Clones were read by immunoSEQ multiplex PCR, and TCRdb kept only the in-frame ones, dropping some. This table holds over 600,000 clones, roughly 12% found once. Points on this clone: The antigen is unknown.

The chain combines TRBV7-9 with TRBJ2-5; D uncertain. Sample: naive CD4+ T cells from blood. The receptor's source is a man aged 25 to 40 with type 1 diabetes. Written as DNA, the CDR3 is TGTGCCAGCAGCCCTGATGAGGCGTCAGAGACCCAGTACTTC. It is translated as CASSPDEASETQYF. Drawing the rest from reference TRBV7-9 and TRBJ2-5, the complete variable domain is DTGVSQNPRHKITKRGQNVTFRCDPISEHNRLYWYRQTLGQGPEFLTYFQNEAQLEKSRLLSDRFSAERPKGSFSTLEIQRTEQGDSAMYLCASSPDEASETQYFGPGTRLLVL.